The rows below give T cell receptor beta chains drawn from one sample of a study of T-cell reconstitution after alpha-beta-depleted transplantation in children. MiXCR, applied by TCRdb to the PCR reads, yields one record per CDR3 protein. The data hold about 470,000 distinct CDR3 sequences, with around 46% observed a single time. Sequences were derived from PBMCs, sampled before TCRalphabeta/CD19-depleted stem cell transplant. Receptors were obtained from a girl aged 2 to 9 with aplastic anemia, due to receive a stem cell transplant. CDR3s include the opening cysteine and the closing phenylalanine or tryptophan. D genes are given only for firm matches. Only some rows state a clone size, as once, few, many or a class for expanded clones.

once | TRBJ2-1 | NA | TRBV5-1 | TGCGCCAGCTTCGAGGCTAGTCTAAATGAGCAGTTCTTC | CASFEASLNEQFF
NA | TRBJ1-6 | NA | TRBV10-3 | TGTGCCACCGGCGGGGGCGATCGTTCACCCCTCCACTTT | CATGGGDRSPLHF
few | TRBJ2-3 | TRBD1 | TRBV7-3 | TGTGCCAGCAGCTTAACACGTGTGACAGGGGGGGATACGCAGTATTTT | CASSLTRVTGGDTQYF
once | TRBJ2-1 | NA | TRBV20-1 | TGCAGTGTTATACCGGGACTCGAGCCCCACAATGAGCAGTTCTTC | CSVIPGLEPHNEQFF
once | TRBJ2-1 | NA | TRBV6-4 | TGTGCCAGCAGTGGGGGGACTGCCAACAATGAGCAGTTCTTC | CASSGGTANNEQFF
few | TRBJ2-2 | NA | TRBV5-5 | TGTGCCAGCAGCGGGGGACTTTACACCGGGGAGCTGTTTTTT | CASSGGLYTGELFF
many | TRBJ2-1 | NA | TRBV5-1 | TGCGCCAGCAGCGTACAGGGAAACAATGAGCAGTTCTTC | CASSVQGNNEQFF
NA | TRBJ1-5 | NA | TRBV27 | TGTGCCAGCATGATTTCCCCCAATCAGCCCCAGCATTTT | CASMISPNQPQHF
NA | TRBJ2-3 | TRBD2 | TRBV3-1 | TGTGCCAGCAGCCAAGAAGGGATTTCGACGGGACTAGCCCCAGATACGCAGTATTTT | CASSQEGISTGLAPDTQYF
NA | TRBJ2-7 | NA | TRBV20-1 | TGCAGTGCTAGACCCCTGACAGACGACGAGCAGTACTTC | CSARPLTDDEQYF
NA | TRBJ2-7 | TRBD1 | TRBV20-1 | TGCAGTGCCTCCGGGACAGGAGTCGACGAGCAGTACTTC | CSASGTGVDEQYF
few | TRBJ2-3 | TRBD2 | TRBV6-1 | TGTGCCAGCAGTCCATTAGCGGGGACCCCCACAGATACGCAGTATTTT | CASSPLAGTPTDTQYF
few | TRBJ2-2 | TRBD1 | TRBV2 | TGTGCCAGCAGACACCGGGACAGGGGCACCGGGGAGCTGTTTTTT | CASRHRDRGTGELFF
NA | TRBJ1-5 | TRBD1 | TRBV5-5 | TGTGCCAGCAGCCCGACAGGGATGAGCAGTCAGCCCCAGCATTTT | CASSPTGMSSQPQHF
NA | TRBJ2-3 | NA | TRBV2 | TGTGCCAGCAGTGAATGGCCCTCCGGGGATACGCAGTATTTT | CASSEWPSGDTQYF
NA | TRBJ2-3 | NA | TRBV27 | TGTGCCAGCAGTTACCAGGGCACAGATACGCAGTATTTT | CASSYQGTDTQYF
few | TRBJ2-7 | TRBD1 | TRBV5-1 | TGCGCCAGCAGCTTCTCAGGGGGCGTGTACGAGCAGTACTTC | CASSFSGGVYEQYF
NA | TRBJ2-3 | TRBD2 | TRBV6-1 | TGTGCCAGCAGCCCGGGACTAGCGTTACACACTGGAGATACGCAGTATTTT | CASSPGLALHTGDTQYF
NA | TRBJ1-4 | NA | TRBV7-2 | TGTGCCAGCAGCTTAGGCCAAACTAATGAAAAACTGTTTTTT | CASSLGQTNEKLFF
many | TRBJ2-3 | NA | TRBV6-6 | TGTGCCACGTCAGGGGACATGGATACGCAGTATTTT | CATSGDMDTQYF
NA | TRBJ2-5 | TRBD2 | TRBV20-1 | TGCAGTGCTAGACTTCAGCGGGGGGGCCGGGAGACCCAGTACTTC | CSARLQRGGRETQYF
many | TRBJ1-4 | NA | TRBV12-3/TRBV12-4 | TGTGCCAGCAGTCCCTATTGGCAGGTTACGGATGAAAAACTGTTTTTT | CASSPYWQVTDEKLFF
NA | TRBJ2-7 | TRBD2 | TRBV6-1 | TGTGCCAGCAGTATGACTAGCGGGAGCTCCTACGAGCAGTACTTC | CASSMTSGSSYEQYF
NA | TRBJ1-1 | NA | TRBV10-3 | TGTGCCATCAGTGACGAGATTGGAACTGAAGCTTTCTTT | CAISDEIGTEAFF
many | TRBJ2-1 | NA | TRBV20-1 | TGCAGTGCTAGCTCGGGCGGGATGGACTATGAGCAGTTCTTC | CSASSGGMDYEQFF
NA | TRBJ1-5 | NA | TRBV30 | TGTGCCTGGAGTGCCCAGGGCGACCAGCCCCAGCATTTT | CAWSAQGDQPQHF
NA | TRBJ2-4 | TRBD2 | TRBV20-1 | TGCAGTGCCACCCTAGCGGGAGCGAGGAACATTCAGTACTTC | CSATLAGARNIQYF
few | TRBJ2-7 | TRBD2 | TRBV20-1 | TGCAGTGCTAGAGATCCAGGGACTAGCTATATTTTCTTCTACGAGCAGTACTTC | CSARDPGTSYIFFYEQYF
NA | TRBJ2-7 | NA | TRBV19 | TGTGCCAGTAGGCCACTAGGGGGGAACGAGCAGTACTTC | CASRPLGGNEQYF
NA | TRBJ2-7 | NA | TRBV4-1 | TGCGCCAGCAGCCAACCTCCCCTGGCCCCCTCGGGCTACGAGCAGTACTTC | CASSQPPLAPSGYEQYF
many | TRBJ2-7 | NA | TRBV10-2 | TGCGCCAGCAGACCAGGGGATCCCAACGAGCAGTACTTC | CASRPGDPNEQYF
NA | TRBJ1-2 | NA | TRBV28 | TGTGCCAGCAGTTTTGGCAGTTACTATGGCTACACCTTC | CASSFGSYYGYTF
few | TRBJ2-5 | NA | TRBV15 | TGTGCCACCAGCAGAGAGTGGGGGAGCCTCCAAGAGACCCAGTACTTC | CATSREWGSLQETQYF
NA | TRBJ1-1 | NA | TRBV5-1 | TGCGCCAGCAGCACAATGGGACAAAGAGTAACTGAAGCTTTCTTT | CASSTMGQRVTEAFF
NA | TRBJ1-5 | NA | TRBV12-3/TRBV12-4 | TGTGCCAGCGCAGGGGCCAATCAGCCCCAGCATTTT | CASAGANQPQHF
NA | TRBJ2-3 | TRBD2 | TRBV7-9 | TGTGCCAGCAGCTGGGGACTAGCGTCTAGCACAGATACGCAGTATTTT | CASSWGLASSTDTQYF
NA | TRBJ2-1 | NA | TRBV15 | TGTGCCACCAGCAGAGTTTTCGAGCGGGAGCAGTTCTTC | CATSRVFEREQFF
NA | TRBJ2-7 | TRBD1 | TRBV28 | TGTGCCAGCAGTTTCTCCGGGACAGGGGGATTCTACGAGCAGTACTTC | CASSFSGTGGFYEQYF
few | TRBJ2-7 | NA | TRBV15 | TGTGCCACGGGGACGGCTGTCTCCTACGAGCAGTACTTC | CATGTAVSYEQYF
few | TRBJ2-3 | NA | TRBV7-6 | TGTGCCAGCAGCTTAGCGCCAAGTTTGTTTGGCACAGATACGCAGTATTTT | CASSLAPSLFGTDTQYF
NA | TRBJ2-1 | TRBD2 | TRBV29-1 | TGCAGCGCCCAAGCTACTAGCGGGGGTGCCAATGAGCAGTTCTTC | CSAQATSGGANEQFF